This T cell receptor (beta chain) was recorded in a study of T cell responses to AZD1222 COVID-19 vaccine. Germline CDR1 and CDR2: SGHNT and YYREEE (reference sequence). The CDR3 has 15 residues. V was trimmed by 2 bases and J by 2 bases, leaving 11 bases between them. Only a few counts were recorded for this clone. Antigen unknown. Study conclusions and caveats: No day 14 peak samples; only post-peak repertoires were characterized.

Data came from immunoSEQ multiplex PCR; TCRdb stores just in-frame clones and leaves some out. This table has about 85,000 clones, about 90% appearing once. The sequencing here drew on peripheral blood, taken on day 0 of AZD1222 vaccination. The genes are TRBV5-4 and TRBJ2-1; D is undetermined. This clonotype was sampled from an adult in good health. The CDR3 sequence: CASSLQNGAYNEQFF. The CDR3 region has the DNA TGTGCCAGCAGCTTACAGAATGGGGCCTACAATGAGCAGTTCTTC.